These 15 T cell receptor beta chains share one sample of origin, sequenced in a study of blood T cells in healthy people across ages. A J-beta primer mix and a sample-barcoded 5' primer were used in a second PCR of about 6 to 12 cycles. MiXCR, run by TCRdb on the 5' RACE reads, gives a single entry per CDR3 protein. This sample has roughly 800,000 distinct CDR3 sequences, with 20% to 30% found just once. Another study also made use of these data, one on T cells of mothers and their children.

Sequencing was carried out using blood. The receptors derive from a boy younger than 18 in good health.

A few counts support this clonotype. V usage is TRBV7-8 and J usage is TRBJ2-2; 7 bases match TRBD1. The junction had 3 bases not matched to a gene; V was cut back by 5 bases and J by 0 bases. The CDR3 has 15 amino acids. The germline V gene encodes CDR1 SGHVS and CDR2 FQNEAQ. CDR3 protein: CASSLQGPNTGELFF. CDR3 coding DNA: TGTGCCAGCAGCCTACAGGGGCCGAACACCGGGGAGCTGTTTTTT.

J is TRBJ2-5 and V is TRBV7-2, with TRBD1 identical over 8 bases. The tail of the sequence fits TRBJ2-7 better, so the J call may be wrong. Germline-derived CDR1 and CDR2 are SGHTA and FQGNSA. This CDR3 is built from 15 residues. The CDR3 DNA reads as TGTGCCAGCAGCTTAGTAGGACAGGGTGCTTACGAGCAGTACTTC. It translates to CASSLVGQGAYEQYF.

Regarding this clonotype: An end of the junction does not agree with germline; a read error may underlie this. The V and J genes are TRBV19 and TRBJ2-5, with TRBD1 matching 7 bases. Germline V CDR1 and CDR2: LNHDA, SQIVND (reference sequence). The CDR3 is made up of 15 amino acids. The CDR3 reads CATVAGGSLRETQYF. The CDR3 region has the DNA TGTGCCACAGTGGCAGGGGGTAGTCTACGAGAGACTCAGTACTTC. Using reference TRBV19 and TRBJ2-5 for the parts outside the CDR3, the full variable domain is DGGITQSPKYLFRKEGQNVTLSCEQNLNHDAMYWYRQDPGQGLRLIYYSQIVNDFQKGDIAEGYSVSREKKESFPLTVTSAQKNPTAFYLCATVAGGSLRETQYFGPGTRLLVL.

This clonotype has more than one count but fewer than ten. The chain has TRBV10-3 and TRBJ2-7, with TRBD1 matching over 7 bases. CDR1 and CDR2 from the germline V gene are ENHRY and SYGVKD. This CDR3 has 13 residues. The junction had 9 bases not matched to a gene; V was cut back by 10 bases and J by 3 bases. This CDR3 is CATQTGPGYEQYF. CDR3 in DNA: TGTGCCACCCAGACAGGGCCTGGCTACGAGCAGTACTTC.

To note about this clonotype: The junction and the germline gene differ at one end; a read error may be behind it. The chain uses TRBV7-7 and TRBJ2-5; 11 bases align to TRBD1. The CDR3 length is 13 residues. Germline-derived CDR1 and CDR2 are SSHAT and FNYEAQ (reference sequence). The CDR3 here is CASGQGAGETQHF. The CDR3 DNA sequence: TGTGCTAGTGGACAGGGGGCTGGCGAGACCCAGCACTTC.

The chain is built from TRBV28 and TRBJ2-3, with a tentative D call TRBD1 (5 bases). The CDR3 loop spans 14 amino acids. Looked up from germline, CDR1 is MDHEN and CDR2 is SYDVKM. The V and J ends lost 3 bases and 2 bases respectively, with 9 bases between them. The chain's CDR3 is CASSFIGDTDTQYF. The CDR3 DNA reads TGTGCCAGCAGTTTTATAGGGGACACAGATACGCAGTATTTT.

V usage is TRBV12-3 or TRBV12-4 and J usage is TRBJ2-5, with D tentatively TRBD1 or TRBD2 (5 bases each). The J call may be in error: the DNA end matches TRBJ2-7 better. This CDR3 has 15 amino acids. The CDR3 nucleotides read TGTGCCAGCAGTAGATTCGGGACCACCGGAGACGAGCAGTACTTC. This codes for CASSRFGTTGDEQYF.

This clonotype was seen just once. The rearrangement joins TRBV10-3 to TRBJ1-2; 11 bases agree with TRBD1. This CDR3 comprises 15 residues. Per germline, CDR1 ENHRY and CDR2 SYGVKD. V was pared by 6 bases and J by 8 bases, with 11 bases of the junction left unmatched. The CDR3 coding sequence is TGTGCCATCAGCCTGGGACAGGGGGTTTCTGACGGCTACACCTTC. It translates to CAISLGQGVSDGYTF.

This chain uses TRBV12-3 or TRBV12-4 with TRBJ2-7; maybe TRBD1 (6 bases). V was cut by 0 bases and J by 6 bases, with 12 bases left in between. The CDR3 sequence is 14 residues long. The CDR3 reads CASSLAGFRGEQYF. DNA of the CDR3: TGTGCCAGCAGTTTAGCGGGGTTCAGGGGCGAGCAGTACTTC.

CDR3 amino acids: CASSDEGNSDNSPLHF. In DNA, the CDR3 is TGCGCCAGCAGTGATGAGGGCAACTCGGATAATTCACCCCTCCACTTT. The chain carries TRBV10-2 and TRBJ1-6; no reliable D call. Trimming stripped 3 bases from V and 5 bases from J, with 14 bases between. From germline, CDR1 is WSHSY and CDR2 SAAADI. The CDR3 spans 16 residues.

This chain connects TRBV6-5 to TRBJ1-4; 7 bases map to TRBD1. The CDR3 sequence is 15 residues long. After removal of 0 bases from V and 8 bases from J, the junction contained 6 bases not matched to a gene. The germline V gene has CDR1 MNHEY and CDR2 SVGAGI. CDR3 loop: CASSYSGGGGEKLFF. As DNA, the CDR3 is TGTGCCAGCAGTTACTCGGGAGGAGGGGGCGAAAAACTGTTTTTT.

This clonotype was detected only a few times. The V gene is TRBV4-3, the J gene TRBJ2-1; possible D gene TRBD2, 7 bases. Germline V gives CDR1 LGHNA, CDR2 YSLEER. This CDR3 has 15 residues. The V end was cut by 0 bases, the J end by 8 bases, with 14 bases between. CDR3 in DNA: TGCGCCAGCAGCCAAGATGGGCGGGGGCAAGATGAGCAGTTCTTC. Its protein is CASSQDGRGQDEQFF.

DNA of the CDR3: TGTGCCAGCAACGGGCCGTTAAACTATGGCTACACCTTC. Its protein is CASNGPLNYGYTF. The chain joins TRBV7-2 to TRBJ1-2, with D uncertain. Germline lookup yields CDR1 SGHTA and CDR2 FQGNSA. The length of the CDR3 is 13 residues. The V end was cut by 7 bases, the J end by 2 bases, with 11 bases between.

This chain links TRBV7-2 with TRBJ2-7, with a weak D call TRBD2 (7 bases). Looked up from germline, CDR1 is SGHTA and CDR2 is FQGNSA. Trimming removed 3 bases from V and 7 bases from J, with 13 bases in between. The CDR3 extends over 13 amino acids. The CDR3 region is CASSFGGGREQYF. CDR3 sequence (DNA): TGTGCCAGCAGCTTTGGGGGGGGGCGGGAGCAGTACTTC.

This clonotype was counted once. The genes are TRBV27 and TRBJ2-7; D might be TRBD1 or TRBD2, each matching 5 bases. V dropped 5 bases and J dropped 7 bases, with 21 bases sitting between them. This CDR3 comprises 15 residues. CDR1 and CDR2 from the germline V gene are MNHEY and SMNVEV (reference sequence). CDR3 DNA sequence: TGTGCCAGCAGTAGCCGGGGCCAGGAGATACGAGAGCAGTACTTC. Its translation is CASSSRGQEIREQYF.